The 22 T cell receptor beta chains in this list originate from one sample, sequenced in a study of cytotoxic CD8 clonotypes in ibrutinib-treated CLL. Profiled with immunoSEQ multiplex PCR; TCRdb holds only in-frame clones, not every one. The sample comprises approximately 130,000 clones, 84% of which are singletons, and 3% to 4% rests with the top ten. This specimen was PBMCs, taken after 24 months of ibrutinib treatment. All receptors derive from a human donor with chronic lymphocytic leukemia.

V gene TRBV5-8 combines with J gene TRBJ2-1; 7 positions match TRBD1. Per germline, CDR1 SGHTS and CDR2 YDEGEE. V shed 4 bases, J shed 2 bases, and the junction held 6 bases outside the gene matches. The CDR3 length is 15 residues. The CDR3: CASSTGDRTYNEQFF. The CDR3 DNA reads as TGTGCCAGCAGCACCGGGGACAGAACCTACAATGAGCAGTTCTTC.

V usage is TRBV28 and J usage is TRBJ1-4; D might be TRBD1 (6 bases). CDR1 and CDR2 from the germline V gene are MDHEN and SYDVKM. V lost 4 bases, J lost 6 bases, and 18 bases lay in between. This CDR3 has 16 residues. The CDR3 reads CASSSRLDRDYEKLFF. The CDR3 DNA sequence: TGTGCCAGCAGTTCCCGATTGGACAGAGACTATGAAAAACTGTTTTTT.

This chain links TRBV9 with TRBJ2-3; D remains ambiguous. CDR3 length: 13 residues. Germline assignment: CDR1 SGDLS and CDR2 YYNGEE. V lost 4 bases to trimming and J lost 6 bases, with 12 bases between them. The CDR3 reads CASSLNLADTQYF. DNA of the CDR3: TGTGCCAGCAGCCTGAACCTGGCGGATACGCAGTATTTT.

J is TRBJ2-5 and V is TRBV7-2, with a tentative D call TRBD1 (5 bases). CDR3 length: 13 amino acids. From germline, CDR1 is SGHTA and CDR2 FQGNSA. Deletions cut 4 bases from V and 9 bases from J, with 15 bases between. DNA for the CDR3: TGTGCCAGCAGCTCCGAACCAGGGTCCCCCCAGTACTTC. Protein product: CASSSEPGSPQYF.

The chain joins TRBV7-2 to TRBJ2-1; D is perhaps TRBD1 or TRBD2 (5 bases each). The CDR3 is made up of 13 amino acids. Trimming pared 6 bases from V and 9 bases from J, leaving 15 bases between. Per germline, CDR1 SGHTA and CDR2 FQGNSA. The CDR3 DNA reads TGTGCCAGCAGGGCCTTGGGGGTGGGTGAGCAGTTCTTC. Translated: CASRALGVGEQFF.

The V call is TRBV28, the J call TRBJ2-2; 9 bases match TRBD1. Trimming took 2 bases from V and 6 from J; bases not matched to a gene: 10. Per germline, CDR1 MDHEN and CDR2 SYDVKM. The CDR3 has 17 amino acids. The CDR3: CASSLTLGQGTAGELFF. As DNA, the CDR3 is TGTGCCAGCAGTTTAACGTTGGGACAGGGTACAGCCGGGGAGCTGTTTTTT. The full variable domain, its missing parts supplied by reference TRBV28 and TRBJ2-2, is DVKVTQSSRYLVKRTGEKVFLECVQDMDHENMFWYRQDPGLGLRLIYFSYDVKMKEKGDIPEGYSVSREKKERFSLILESASTNQTSMYLCASSLTLGQGTAGELFFGEGSRLTVL.

V and J are TRBV19 and TRBJ1-2; D not certain. Trimming pared 3 bases from V and 7 bases from J, leaving 12 bases between. Germline CDR1 and CDR2: LNHDA and SQIVND (reference sequence). The CDR3 covers 13 residues. In DNA, the CDR3 is TGTGCCAGTAGTATTCTAGGGTGGAGTGGCTACACCTTC. Translation gives CASSILGWSGYTF.

The rearrangement links TRBV9 to TRBJ2-7; D not certain. CDR1 SGDLS and CDR2 YYNGEE come from the germline V gene. This CDR3 comprises 13 residues. Deletions cut 0 bases from V and 3 bases from J, with 7 bases between. The CDR3 spells CASSVGVNYEQYF. CDR3 coding DNA: TGTGCCAGCAGCGTAGGTGTAAACTACGAGCAGTACTTC.

This chain connects TRBV9 to TRBJ1-5, with D possibly matching TRBD1 (6 bases). This CDR3 is built from 15 residues. Per the germline V gene, CDR1 is SGDLS and CDR2 is YYNGEE. V was cut by 0 bases and J by 4 bases, with 11 bases left in between. CDR3 amino acids: CASSVGYRENQPQHF. CDR3 sequence (DNA): TGTGCCAGCAGCGTAGGATACAGGGAGAATCAGCCCCAGCATTTT.

The rearrangement joins TRBV6-1 to TRBJ1-6, with D maybe TRBD1 (5 bases). Trimming removed 6 bases at V and 7 bases at J, with 16 bases between. The CDR3 totals 15 residues. Germline lookup yields CDR1 MNHNS and CDR2 SASEGT. CDR3 DNA: TGTGCCAGCAGGCAGGCCGGGGGAGCGAATTCACCCCTCCACTTT. This gives the protein CASRQAGGANSPLHF.

The chain combines TRBV6-1 with TRBJ1-2; D unresolved. This CDR3 contains 15 residues. Looked up from germline, CDR1 is MNHNS and CDR2 is SASEGT. The V gene lost 0 bases and the J gene lost 2 bases, with 10 bases spanning the gap. For the CDR3, the DNA is TGTGCCAGCAGTGAAGCGTCACAAGTAAACTATGGCTACACCTTC. It encodes CASSEASQVNYGYTF.

The chain carries TRBV4-1 and TRBJ2-7; a possible D gene is TRBD1 (5 bases). With 0 bases removed from V and 2 bases from J, the gap between germline ends came to 11 bases. Per the germline V gene, CDR1 is MGHRA and CDR2 is YSYEKL. CDR3 length equals 15 residues. CDR3 in amino acids: CASSQDPLGPYEQYF. CDR3 DNA sequence: TGCGCCAGCAGCCAAGACCCCCTGGGGCCCTACGAGCAGTACTTC.

There are a few counts of this clone. V is TRBV27 and J is TRBJ2-7; a possible D gene is TRBD2 (7 bases). This CDR3 is 15 amino acids long. Trimming took off 6 bases at V and 7 bases at J, with 22 bases between the two ends. The germline CDR1 and CDR2 sequences are MNHEY and SMNVEV (reference sequence). The CDR3 is CASSHPGGALGEQYF. The CDR3 DNA reads TGTGCCAGCAGCCACCCTGGGGGGGCACTGGGTGAGCAGTACTTC.

The chain carries TRBV9 and TRBJ2-2; a possible D gene is TRBD2 (7 bases). The CDR3 runs 14 residues. Trimming removed 0 bases at V and 8 bases at J, with 11 bases between. CDR1 SGDLS and CDR2 YYNGEE come from the germline V gene. The CDR3 loop reads CASSVVGGLGELFF. CDR3 DNA: TGTGCCAGCAGCGTAGTCGGGGGGCTTGGGGAGCTGTTTTTT.

This chain joins TRBV5-1 and TRBJ2-3, with D perhaps TRBD1 (6 bases). Germline CDR1 reads SGHRS; CDR2 reads YFSETQ. V shed 4 bases and J shed 2 bases, with 11 bases lying between them. The CDR3 has 14 amino acids. The CDR3, as DNA: TGCGCCAGCAGCCTCGGACAGTTCACAGATACGCAGTATTTT. It yields the protein CASSLGQFTDTQYF.

V gene TRBV30 combines with J gene TRBJ2-7; 8 bases match TRBD2. The CDR3 covers 12 residues. The V segment lost 6 bases and the J segment 4 bases; nucleotides outside the gene matches: 5. Germline CDR1 GTSNPN, CDR2 SVGIG (reference sequence). The CDR3 spells CACHPGGYEQYF. The CDR3 nucleotides read TGTGCCTGCCACCCGGGGGGGTACGAGCAGTACTTC.

The J gene is TRBJ2-7, the V gene TRBV2; D unclear. Trimming took 4 bases from V and 3 from J, leaving 7 bases between them. The CDR3 spans 12 residues. Germline loops: CDR1 SNHLY, CDR2 FYNNEI. Here the CDR3 reads CASSVGSYEQYF. The CDR3 DNA reads as TGTGCCAGCAGTGTAGGCAGCTACGAGCAGTACTTC.

The gene calls are TRBV19 and TRBJ2-3; a weak D match, TRBD2 (6 bases). Germline V CDR1 and CDR2: LNHDA, SQIVND (reference sequence). V gave up 6 bases and J gave up 6 bases, with 13 bases separating them. The CDR3 has 13 residues. The CDR3, as DNA: TGTGCCAGTAGCGGGGGACGGGCGGATACGCAGTATTTT. Translated: CASSGGRADTQYF.

The genes are TRBV7-9 and TRBJ2-3; D not resolved. V lost 5 bases, J lost 4 bases, and 13 bases lay in between. The CDR3 contains 14 residues. CDR1 is SEHNR and CDR2 is FQNEAQ in the germline V gene (reference sequence). CDR3 bases: TGTGCCAGCAGCCCGGGTTTTCATGCAGATACGCAGTATTTT. Its translation is CASSPGFHADTQYF.

The chain is built from TRBV6-5 and TRBJ1-1; a possible D gene is TRBD1 (6 bases). The CDR3 runs to 13 residues. Deletions cut 7 bases from V and 6 bases from J, with 15 bases between. Germline V gene lookup returns CDR1 MNHEY and CDR2 SVGAGI. The CDR3 DNA follows: TGTGCCAGCACTAGGGCACAGGGCGCTGAAGCTTTCTTT. This codes for CASTRAQGAEAFF.

This clone was observed at least ten times. The chain links TRBV6-6 to TRBJ1-2; D is possibly TRBD1 (5 bases). The CDR3 has 14 residues. Germline loops: CDR1 MNHNY, CDR2 SVGAGI (reference sequence). Deletions cut 0 bases from V and 8 bases from J, with 13 bases between. CDR3 region: CASSYSPGLGGYTF. The CDR3 region has the DNA TGTGCCAGCAGTTACTCGCCGGGGCTGGGCGGCTACACCTTC.

The chain couples TRBV5-5 to TRBJ1-4; D perhaps matches TRBD1 (5 bases). This CDR3 is 14 amino acids long. Trimming pared 4 bases from V and 3 bases from J, leaving 10 bases between. Germline lookup yields CDR1 SGHKS and CDR2 YYEKEE (reference sequence). This chain's CDR3 is CASSVDRPNEKLFF. The CDR3 bases are TGTGCCAGCAGCGTAGACAGACCTAATGAAAAACTGTTTTTT.